Following are 25 T cell receptor beta chains from one sample sequenced in a study of blood T cell repertoires in COVID-19. Clones were read by immunoSEQ multiplex PCR, and TCRdb kept only the in-frame ones, dropping some. The data show approximately 140,000 clones, about 88% seen once. Material for sequencing was peripheral blood. These receptors all stem from a man in his forties or fifties with active or convalescent COVID-19.

CDR3 DNA sequence: TGTGCCAGCAGCCAAGTAAACCCACCGGGACTAGCGGGCCTGGGCGCCTACAATGAGCAGTTCTTC. Translated, it gives CASSQVNPPGLAGLGAYNEQFF. This chain joins TRBV3-1 (or the pseudogene TRBV3-2) and TRBJ2-1; the match to TRBD2 covers 12 bases. The CDR3 length is 22 residues. In germline, CDR1 is LGHDT, CDR2 YNNKEL (reference sequence). The V and J ends lost 1 base and 2 bases, in that order; junction bases with no gene match: 18.

V usage is TRBV10-3 and J usage is TRBJ2-7; the match to TRBD2 covers 7 bases. After removal of 8 bases from V and 5 bases from J, the junction contained 3 bases not matched to a gene. Germline CDR1 is ENHRY and CDR2 is SYGVKD. The length of the CDR3 is 11 residues. CDR3 DNA: TGTGCCATCGGGCGGGAGAACGAGCAGTACTTC. It specifies CAIGRENEQYF.

J is TRBJ1-1 and V is TRBV29-1; no definite D call. Germline CDR1 and CDR2: SQVTM and ANQGSEA. This CDR3 region has 12 residues. V was cut by 2 bases and J by 7 bases, with 11 bases left in between. CDR3 residues: CSVELRQSEAFF. CDR3 coding DNA: TGCAGCGTTGAACTCAGGCAAAGTGAAGCTTTCTTT.

The chain is built from TRBV20-1 and TRBJ1-6, with D tentatively TRBD1 (5 bases). The CDR3 runs to 15 residues. V shed 3 bases and J shed 3 bases, with 12 bases lying between them. Germline-derived CDR1 and CDR2 are DFQATT and SNEGSKA (reference sequence). The CDR3 sequence is CSASPGGHYNSPLHF. CDR3 nucleotide sequence: TGCAGTGCTAGTCCCGGGGGTCACTATAATTCACCCCTCCACTTT.

The V gene is TRBV5-1, the J gene TRBJ2-1, with D unresolved. V lost 0 bases and J lost 14, with 9 bases in between. The germline V gene encodes CDR1 SGHRS and CDR2 YFSETQ. The CDR3 extends over 11 amino acids. In nucleotides, the CDR3 is TGCGCCAGCAGCTTGGCCTTAGCAAAGTTCTTC. As protein: CASSLALAKFF.

The rearrangement uses TRBV7-9 and TRBJ2-1, with D hard to call. Germline assignment: CDR1 SEHNR and CDR2 FQNEAQ (reference sequence). V lost 0 bases and J lost 6, with 12 bases in between. CDR3 length: 15 amino acids. CDR3 DNA: TGTGCCAGCAGCTTAGCGGAGACGGCCTCCAATGAGCAGTTCTTC. Translated: CASSLAETASNEQFF.

This clone came up a few times. CDR3 loop: CSVEIGVLNTEAFF. Written as DNA, the CDR3 is TGCAGCGTTGAAATCGGAGTTTTGAACACTGAAGCTTTCTTT. The rearrangement joins TRBV29-1 to TRBJ1-1; D is unclear. In germline, CDR1 is SQVTM, CDR2 ANQGSEA. The CDR3 runs to 14 residues. V gave up 2 bases and J gave up 0 bases, with 10 bases separating them.

The rearrangement links TRBV28 to TRBJ1-2; 7 nucleotides match TRBD1. The CDR3 has 14 amino acids. Germline V gene data show CDR1 as MDHEN and CDR2 as SYDVKM. The ends lost 3 bases at V and 8 bases at J; junction bases unmatched: 9. CDR3: CASSFKNRGGGYTF. Here the CDR3 DNA reads TGTGCCAGCAGTTTCAAAAACAGGGGCGGGGGCTACACCTTC.

The chain is built from TRBV24-1 and TRBJ2-1, with 9 nucleotides matching TRBD1. The CDR3 covers 16 residues. Trimming at V came to 1 base and at J to 5 bases, leaving 5 bases not matched to a gene. Looked up from germline, CDR1 is KGHDR and CDR2 is SFDVKD. The CDR3 DNA reads as TGTGCCACCAGTGATTTAGGGGGACAGGGTAACAATGAGCAGTTCTTC. It translates to CATSDLGGQGNNEQFF.

CDR3 in DNA: TGTGCCAGCAGCGTCCCGGGACAGGGAGTTTACGAGCAGTACTTC. Translating it yields CASSVPGQGVYEQYF. J is TRBJ2-7 and V is TRBV21-1; TRBD1 was called by the table and not checked on the DNA. TRBV21-1 is a listed pseudogene. The CDR3 has 15 residues.

V and J are TRBV11-2 and TRBJ2-6, with no clear D. Germline V gene sequence: CDR1 SGHAT, CDR2 FQNNGV. Trimming took 1 base from V and 1 from J, leaving 11 bases between them. The CDR3 has 17 residues. The CDR3 region is CASSLAVAISGANVLTF. In nucleotides, the CDR3 is TGTGCCAGCAGCTTAGCTGTGGCAATTTCTGGGGCCAACGTCCTGACTTTC.

This chain uses TRBV15 with TRBJ1-5; 8 bases align to TRBD1. CDR3 length: 18 residues. CDR1 and CDR2 (germline): LNHNV, YYDKDF (reference sequence). Trimming removed 2 bases from V and 1 base from J; junction bases left unmatched: 10. CDR3 region: CATSRISTWDRSNQPQHF. The CDR3 coding sequence is TGTGCCACCAGCAGAATCAGCACTTGGGACAGGAGCAATCAGCCCCAGCATTTT.

The rearrangement uses TRBV29-1 and TRBJ2-5, with D unresolved. The CDR3 is made up of 13 amino acids. CDR1 is SQVTM, CDR2 ANQGSEA, per germline. V gave up 1 base and J gave up 7 bases, with 13 bases separating them. In DNA form, the CDR3 reads TGCAGCGTTGAAGGTATACTCGCAGGGACCCAGTACTTC. Its translation is CSVEGILAGTQYF.

The chain is built from TRBV4-1 and TRBJ2-7, with TRBD2 matching over 8 bases. From germline, CDR1 is MGHRA and CDR2 YSYEKL. CDR3 length equals 15 residues. The V segment lost 3 bases and the J segment 2 bases; nucleotides outside the gene matches: 6. The CDR3 coding sequence is TGCGCCAGCAGCCAGTTACGGGAGGGCCCCTACGAGCAGTACTTC. This encodes CASSQLREGPYEQYF.

J is TRBJ2-2 and V is TRBV24-1, with 11 bases aligning to TRBD1. The germline CDR1 and CDR2 sequences are KGHDR and SFDVKD. The CDR3 is 15 residues long. J lost 6 bases, V lost 7 bases, and 6 bases had no gene match. Here the CDR3 reads CATRGTGGYSGELFF. CDR3 DNA: TGTGCCACCAGAGGGACAGGGGGGTATTCCGGGGAGCTGTTTTTT.

The chain recombines TRBV7-8 with TRBJ2-1, with 7 bases aligning to TRBD2. Per germline, CDR1 SGHVS and CDR2 FQNEAQ. The V and J ends lost 1 base and 7 bases, in that order; junction bases with no gene match: 10. The CDR3 is made up of 16 amino acids. CDR3 DNA sequence: TGTGCCAGCAGCTTAGGCTGGAGGGAGGGCCAAAATGAGCAGTTCTTC. It encodes CASSLGWREGQNEQFF. Filled out from reference TRBV7-8 and TRBJ2-1, the complete variable domain reads GAGVSQSPRYKVAKRGQDVALRCDPISGHVSLFWYQQALGQGPEFLTYFQNEAQLDKSGLPSDRFFAERPEGSVSTLKIQRTQQEDSAVYLCASSLGWREGQNEQFFGPGTRLTVL.

The chain recombines TRBV3-1 (or the pseudogene TRBV3-2) with TRBJ2-7; 7 nucleotides align to TRBD2. Germline V gives CDR1 LGHDT, CDR2 YNNKEL (reference sequence). The V and J ends lost 4 bases and 7 bases, in that order; junction bases with no gene match: 13. This CDR3 has 15 amino acids. The CDR3 reads CASSRGSGPIIEQYF. The DNA of the CDR3 is TGTGCCAGCAGCCGGGGTAGCGGGCCTATCATAGAGCAGTACTTC.

The rearrangement links TRBV27 to TRBJ2-5; a possible D gene is TRBD1 (6 bases). Germline assignment: CDR1 MNHEY and CDR2 SMNVEV (reference sequence). CDR3 length equals 16 residues. V lost 0 bases to trimming and J lost 4 bases, with 15 bases between them. CDR3: CASSLSNRGGLETQYF. CDR3 DNA sequence: TGTGCCAGCAGTTTATCGAATCGAGGGGGATTAGAGACCCAGTACTTC.

The V call is TRBV29-1, the J call TRBJ1-1, with a possible D match to TRBD1 (5 bases). Germline-derived CDR1 and CDR2 are SQVTM and ANQGSEA. V gave up 6 bases and J gave up 1 base, with 12 bases separating them. The length of the CDR3 is 13 residues. The CDR3 coding sequence is TGCAGCGTGGGGGACTCTAAGAACACTGAAGCTTTCTTT. Translating gives CSVGDSKNTEAFF.

The chain couples TRBV2 to TRBJ2-7; D might be TRBD1 (6 bases). The CDR3 totals 14 residues. Germline V gives CDR1 SNHLY, CDR2 FYNNEI. V was shortened by 1 base and J by 3 bases, with 10 bases between the two germline ends. The CDR3 sequence is CASSEEGRGYEQYF. CDR3 bases: TGTGCCAGCAGTGAAGAGGGCAGGGGCTACGAGCAGTACTTC.

This chain uses TRBV24-1 with TRBJ2-2; 11 bases map to TRBD2. The CDR3 extends over 17 amino acids. The junction had 9 bases not matched to a gene; V was cut back by 4 bases and J by 6 bases. In germline, CDR1 is KGHDR, CDR2 SFDVKD. Here the CDR3 DNA reads TGTGCCACCAGTGACCCCCGGACTAGCGGGCTATCCGGGGAGCTGTTTTTT. It yields the protein CATSDPRTSGLSGELFF.

The chain couples TRBV6-1 to TRBJ2-1; the D gene is possibly TRBD1 (5 bases). Looked up from germline, CDR1 is MNHNS and CDR2 is SASEGT. The length of the CDR3 is 18 residues. Trimming took 0 bases from V and 2 from J, leaving 17 bases between them. The CDR3 protein is CASSEAAHLRGPYNEQFF. CDR3 sequence (DNA): TGTGCCAGCAGTGAAGCGGCCCACTTAAGGGGTCCCTACAATGAGCAGTTCTTC.

This clone was seen just once. CDR3 loop: CASSRDLGGRVAQFF. Here the CDR3 DNA reads TGTGCCAGCAGCAGGGACCTCGGGGGGAGGGTCGCCCAGTTCTTC. The rearrangement uses TRBV7-9 and TRBJ2-1; 7 bases agree with TRBD2. Germline-derived CDR1 and CDR2 are SEHNR and FQNEAQ (reference sequence). The CDR3 is made up of 15 amino acids. V lost 5 bases to trimming and J lost 13 bases; unmatched junction nucleotides: 17. Full variable domain (rest looked up from reference TRBV7-9 and TRBJ2-1): DTGVSQNPRHKITKRGQNVTFRCDPISEHNRLYWYRQTLGQGPEFLTYFQNEAQLEKSRLLSDRFSAERPKGSFSTLEIQRTEQGDSAMYLCASSRDLGGRVAQFFGPGTRLTVL.

This chain links TRBV6-5 with TRBJ1-6; D unresolved. Germline assignment: CDR1 MNHEY and CDR2 SVGAGI. The CDR3 runs 14 residues. V was cut by 8 bases and J by 0 bases, with 8 bases left in between. CDR3 residues: CASAGRSYNSPLHF. As DNA, the CDR3 is TGTGCCAGCGCTGGGCGCTCCTATAATTCACCCCTCCACTTT.

In DNA form, the CDR3 reads TGCGCCAGCAGTGACGGGCCAGGGGGATCGGGAACCACTGAAGCTTTCTTT. It encodes CASSDGPGGSGTTEAFF. This rearrangement joins TRBV10-1 to TRBJ1-1, with TRBD1 matching over 7 bases. The CDR3 has 17 amino acids. Germline V gives CDR1 WNHNN, CDR2 SYGVQD (reference sequence). V dropped 3 bases and J dropped 4; count of bases not matched to a gene: 14.